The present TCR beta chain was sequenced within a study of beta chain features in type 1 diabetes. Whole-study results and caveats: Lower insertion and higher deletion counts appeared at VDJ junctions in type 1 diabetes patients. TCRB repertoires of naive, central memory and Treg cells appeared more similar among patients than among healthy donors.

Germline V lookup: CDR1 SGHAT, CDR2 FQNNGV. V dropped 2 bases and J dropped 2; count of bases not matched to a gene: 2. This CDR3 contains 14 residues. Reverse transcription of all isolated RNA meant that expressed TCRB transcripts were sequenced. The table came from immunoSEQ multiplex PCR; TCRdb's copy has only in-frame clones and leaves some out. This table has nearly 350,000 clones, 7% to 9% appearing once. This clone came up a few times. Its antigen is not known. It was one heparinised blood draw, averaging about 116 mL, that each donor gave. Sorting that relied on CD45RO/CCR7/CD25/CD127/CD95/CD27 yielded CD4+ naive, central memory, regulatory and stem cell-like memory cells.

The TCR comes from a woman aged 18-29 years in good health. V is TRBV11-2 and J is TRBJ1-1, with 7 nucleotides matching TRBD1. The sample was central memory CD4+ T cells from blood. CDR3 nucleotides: TGTGCCAGCAGCTTAAACAGGGGTAACACTGAAGCTTTCTTT. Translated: CASSLNRGNTEAFF. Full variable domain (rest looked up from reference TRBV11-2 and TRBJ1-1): EAGVAQSPRYKIIEKRQSVAFWCNPISGHATLYWYQQILGQGPKLLIQFQNNGVVDDSQLPKDRFSAERLKGVDSTLKIQPAKLEDSAVYLCASSLNRGNTEAFFGQGTRLTVV.